A single sample is the source of the 13 T cell receptor beta chains below, sequenced in a study of T-cell reconstitution after alpha-beta-depleted transplantation in children. Preparation of the TCRbeta library used unique molecular identifiers. MiXCR, run by TCRdb on the PCR reads, gives a single entry per CDR3 protein. This table has under 300,000 distinct CDR3 sequences, 11% appearing once. This sample comprised peripheral blood, obtained 180 days after TCRalphabeta/CD19-depleted stem cell transplant. These receptors were obtained from a male patient aged 2-15 years who had a stem cell transplant for chronic granulomatous disease, so the T cells may come from the graft donor.

Ten or more counts support this clonotype. The chain recombines TRBV10-3 with TRBJ2-7; D is ambiguous. This CDR3 has 17 residues. Trimming took off 6 bases at V and 0 bases at J, with 21 bases between the two ends. Germline V gene sequence: CDR1 ENHRY, CDR2 SYGVKD. The CDR3 loop reads CAISLSLGQESSYEQYF. CDR3 DNA sequence: TGTGCCATCAGCCTCTCTCTAGGGCAGGAAAGCTCCTACGAGCAGTACTTC.

The J gene is TRBJ2-7, the V gene TRBV28, with D hard to call. CDR3 length equals 12 residues. Germline V CDR1 and CDR2: MDHEN, SYDVKM. V lost 1 base and J lost 9, with 10 bases in between. CDR3 in DNA: TGTGCCAGCAGTTTATCGGCCCCCCGGCAGTACTTC. This translates into CASSLSAPRQYF.

The chain joins TRBV12-3 or TRBV12-4 to TRBJ2-2, with 7 bases matching TRBD1. There are 14 residues in the CDR3. V was clipped by 3 bases and J by 6 bases; unmatched bases: 4. CDR3 region: CASSLIGGSGELFF. Written as DNA, the CDR3 is TGTGCCAGCAGTTTGATAGGGGGCTCCGGGGAGCTGTTTTTT.

This clonotype was detected ten times or more. The V call is TRBV20-1, the J call TRBJ2-3; TRBD2 agrees at 9 bases. CDR1 is DFQATT, CDR2 SNEGSKA, per germline (reference sequence). The CDR3 is 16 amino acids. V was pared by 4 bases and J by 0 bases, with 8 bases of the junction left unmatched. The CDR3: CSAKLLAGVSTDTQYF. The CDR3 nucleotides read TGCAGTGCTAAACTACTAGCGGGCGTAAGCACAGATACGCAGTATTTT.

This clonotype was detected ten times or more. The chain uses TRBV27 and TRBJ2-7; D is perhaps TRBD1 (5 bases). The CDR3 loop spans 13 amino acids. Germline CDR1 MNHEY, CDR2 SMNVEV (reference sequence). With 2 bases removed from V and 7 bases from J, the gap between germline ends came to 12 bases. CDR3 nucleotide sequence: TGTGCCAGCAGTTTAAAGGGGCGACGTGAGCAGTACTTC. It is translated as CASSLKGRREQYF.

This clonotype was seen repeatedly, ten times or more. V is TRBV5-1 and J is TRBJ2-1; TRBD2 aligns across 10 bases. Per the germline V gene, CDR1 is SGHRS and CDR2 is YFSETQ. J gave up 0 bases and V 4 bases, and 4 bases lay outside the gene matches. The CDR3 totals 16 residues. The CDR3 here is CASSPLAGSSYNEQFF. The CDR3 DNA reads TGCGCCAGCAGCCCACTAGCGGGGAGCTCCTACAATGAGCAGTTCTTC.

The chain links TRBV19 to TRBJ1-1; D not certain. Trimming left V 4 bases short and J 1 base short, with 7 bases between. The CDR3 loop spans 13 amino acids. The germline V gene has CDR1 LNHDA and CDR2 SQIVND (reference sequence). Here the CDR3 reads CASSKQANTEAFF. CDR3 sequence (DNA): TGTGCCAGTAGTAAGCAGGCGAACACTGAAGCTTTCTTT.

At least ten counts were recorded for this clonotype. CDR3: CASSSPGSGSTDTQYF. The CDR3 region has the DNA TGTGCCAGCAGTTCCCCGGGTAGCGGGAGCACAGATACGCAGTATTTT. This chain joins TRBV27 and TRBJ2-3; 7 bases match TRBD2. V lost 4 bases to trimming and J lost 0 bases; unmatched junction nucleotides: 7. The germline CDR1 and CDR2 sequences are MNHEY and SMNVEV (reference sequence). The CDR3 spans 16 residues.

This clonotype has a count of ten or more. The J gene is TRBJ2-6, the V gene TRBV12-3 or TRBV12-4; D is possibly TRBD1 (6 bases). Trimming removed 11 bases at V and 2 bases at J, with 16 bases between. The CDR3 is made up of 15 amino acids. This chain's CDR3 is CASNRVGPGANVLTF. CDR3 coding DNA: TGTGCCTCAAACAGGGTCGGGCCTGGGGCCAACGTCCTGACTTTC.

This clonotype appeared many times. The chain recombines TRBV12-3 or TRBV12-4 with TRBJ2-7, with no clear D. This CDR3 comprises 14 residues. V dropped 2 bases and J dropped 2 bases, with 10 bases sitting between them. CDR3 DNA sequence: TGTGCCAGCAGTTTAAGGGCCCCGACCTACGAGCAGTACTTC. This codes for CASSLRAPTYEQYF.

This clonotype has a count of ten or more. The V call is TRBV11-2, the J call TRBJ1-1; no clear D gene. The CDR3 is 14 amino acids. CDR1 is SGHAT, CDR2 FQNNGV, per germline. V lost 5 bases and J lost 5, with 15 bases in between. The CDR3 here is CASSARAWETEAFF. In DNA, the CDR3 is TGTGCCAGCAGCGCTCGCGCGTGGGAAACTGAAGCTTTCTTT.

At least ten counts were recorded for this clonotype. The chain recombines TRBV20-1 with TRBJ2-1; 14 nucleotides agree with TRBD2. After removal of 3 bases from V and 9 bases from J, the junction contained 4 bases not matched to a gene. The V gene's germline CDR1 is DFQATT and CDR2 SNEGSKA (reference sequence). The CDR3 has 14 residues. In DNA form, the CDR3 reads TGCAGTGCTAGCGGACTAGCGGGGGGTGGTGAGCAGTTCTTC. The encoded protein is CSASGLAGGGEQFF.

This clonotype was observed many times. The V gene is TRBV27, the J gene TRBJ1-5, with TRBD1 matching over 8 bases. This CDR3 is 14 amino acids long. With V trimmed by 4 bases and J by 5 bases, 4 bases remained unmatched. Germline V gene lookup returns CDR1 MNHEY and CDR2 SMNVEV (reference sequence). This chain's CDR3 is CASSSGGRHQPQHF. The CDR3 region has the DNA TGTGCCAGCAGTTCAGGGGGCAGGCATCAGCCCCAGCATTTT.